Listed here are 26 T cell receptor beta chains from one sample, sequenced in a study of T cell clonality in common variable immunodeficiency. Here immunoSEQ multiplex PCR was the method, and the copy in TCRdb shows in-frame clones only, minus some. This table holds 30,000 to 40,000 clones with no singletons; the top ten claim 6.7%. These receptors lack a known antigen. Study-wide findings and caveats: Common variable immunodeficiency TCR beta sequences reportedly had fewer deletions and N-nucleotide insertions.

Sequenced: peripheral blood mononuclear cells. The origin of the receptors is a human donor with common variable immunodeficiency.

This clone was recorded at least ten times. The read ends 3 residues shy of where the CDR3 ends; the end is completed using the germline J gene. This chain links TRBV19 with TRBJ1-2; the match to TRBD1 covers 8 bases. The CDR3 is made up of 18 amino acids. The V gene's germline CDR1 is LNHDA and CDR2 SQIVND (reference sequence). V gave up 0 bases and J gave up 2 bases; unmatched junction bases: 11. CDR3 DNA (partial): TGTGCCAGTAGTATAGATCGGGACAGGTTAGGTGCGAACTATGGC. Translating it yields CASSIDRDRLGANYG. The full CDR3 reads CASSIDRDRLGANYGYTF. Filled out from reference TRBV19 and TRBJ1-2, the complete variable domain reads DGGITQSPKYLFRKEGQNVTLSCEQNLNHDAMYWYRQDPGQGLRLIYYSQIVNDFQKGDIAEGYSVSREKKESFPLTVTSAQKNPTAFYLCASSIDRDRLGANYGYTFGSGTRLTVV.

This clone was counted only a few times. The CDR3 end falls 3 residues outside the read, so it is completed with the germline J gene. This chain links TRBV2 with TRBJ2-2; tentatively, D is TRBD2 (5 bases). The CDR3 has 14 residues. Germline lookup yields CDR1 SNHLY and CDR2 FYNNEI. The V end was cut by 3 bases, the J end by 5 bases, with 10 bases between. The CDR3 loop is CASSESGVTGELFF. CDR3 bases read: TGTGCCAGCAGTGAGTCCGGGGTGACCGGGGAG. Complete variable domain (other parts from reference TRBV2 and TRBJ2-2): EPEVTQTPSHQVTQMGQEVILRCVPISNHLYFYWYRQILGQKVEFLVSFYNNEISEKSEIFDDQFSVERPDGSNFTLKIRSTKLEDSAMYFCASSESGVTGELFFGEGSRLTVL.

This clone appeared a few times. The read terminates 3 residues ahead of where the CDR3 ends, so the germline J gene completes it. The chain joins TRBV20-1 to TRBJ2-7; 10 bases match TRBD1. Unmatched junction bases numbered 9, after V lost 4 bases and J lost 6 bases. In germline, CDR1 is DFQATT, CDR2 SNEGSKA (reference sequence). The CDR3 runs to 14 residues. The CDR3 region is CSATQGQGSVEQYF. CDR3 bases read: TGCAGTGCTACTCAGGGACAGGGGTCGGTCGAG.

The sample holds a few counts of this clone. The read ends 3 residues early relative to the CDR3; the germline J gene fills the gap. This chain joins TRBV23-1 and TRBJ2-5, with 9 bases fitting TRBD1. TRBV23-1 is an open reading frame, and its role is uncertain. The J segment lost 5 bases and the V segment lost 4 bases, leaving 8 bases of the junction unmatched. The CDR3 length is 15 residues. The sequenced CDR3 bases are TGCGCCAGCAGTCGTCCGGGACAGGGACCCGAGACC. As protein: CASSRPGQGPET. The entire CDR3 reads CASSRPGQGPETQYF.

Concerning this clone: With the read ending 3 residues before the CDR3 end, the germline J gene is used to fill in that end. This chain joins TRBV11-1 and TRBJ2-7; D is possibly TRBD1 (5 bases). Germline V gene lookup returns CDR1 SGHAT and CDR2 FQDESV (reference sequence). This CDR3 region has 13 residues. The V end was cut by 4 bases, the J end by 4 bases, with 11 bases between. CDR3 protein: CASSSNSGYEQYF. The sequenced CDR3 bases are TGTGCCAGCAGCTCCAACTCAGGGTACGAG.

This clone has just a few counts. Read coverage stops 3 residues before the CDR3 terminus; the germline J gene supplies the remainder. This chain links TRBV19 with TRBJ2-5, with D possibly TRBD2 on 6 matching bases. Germline CDR1 reads LNHDA; CDR2 reads SQIVND (reference sequence). This CDR3 is 12 amino acids long. The V gene lost 7 bases and the J gene lost 4 bases, with 10 bases spanning the gap. The CDR3 bases that were read are TGTGCCAGTAATCGGAGGGGAGAGACC. Translation: CASNRRGET. The CDR3 in its entirety is CASNRRGETQYF.

This clone was observed many times. Coverage ceases 3 residues before the CDR3 finishes, and the germline J gene fills in the end. The chain joins TRBV12-5 to TRBJ2-1; 9 positions agree with TRBD2. V dropped 5 bases and J dropped 7; count of bases not matched to a gene: 6. The CDR3 extends over 14 amino acids. Germline loops: CDR1 LGHNT, CDR2 FRNRAP. Partial CDR3 DNA: TGTGCTAGTGGTGTCGCGGGAGGGCAAAATGAG. Protein: CASGVAGGQNE. The complete CDR3 reads CASGVAGGQNEQFF.

There are a few counts of this clone. Coverage ceases 3 residues before the CDR3 finishes, and the germline J gene fills in the end. The chain is built from TRBV6-2 or TRBV6-3 and TRBJ2-5, with a possible D match to TRBD2 (5 bases). Germline values: CDR1 MNHEY, CDR2 SVGEGT. The ends were cut back, 2 bases at V and 5 bases at J, with 9 bases in the middle. The CDR3 runs 13 residues. The CDR3 here is CASSYRTGETQYF. CDR3 bases read: TGTGCCAGCAGTTACCGGACTGGGGAGACC.

Only a few counts were recorded for this clone. The part of the CDR3 DNA that was read is TGTGCCAGCAGCTACGGACTAGCGGGACGAGGGTCCTACGAG. This gives the protein CASSYGLAGRGSYE. The complete CDR3 sequence is CASSYGLAGRGSYEQYF. The chain links TRBV2 to TRBJ2-7; TRBD2 matches 12 bases. The read terminates 3 residues before the CDR3 end, so the remaining end is supplied by the germline J gene. The CDR3 is 17 residues long. Germline-derived CDR1 and CDR2 are SNHLY and FYNNEI. Trimming at V came to 6 bases and at J to 1 base, leaving 10 bases not matched to a gene.

This clone was observed at least ten times. The part of the CDR3 DNA that was read is TGTGCCAGTAGTATAGGGGCCAGTCCGAGCACAGATACG. Protein sequence: CASSIGASPSTDT. The full CDR3 is CASSIGASPSTDTQYF. This chain uses TRBV19 with TRBJ2-3; D is uncertain. The read comes to an end 3 residues before the CDR3 does, leaving the germline J gene to fill in the end. The CDR3 has 16 residues. With 1 base removed from V and 0 bases from J, the gap between germline ends came to 11 bases. Looked up from germline, CDR1 is LNHDA and CDR2 is SQIVND (reference sequence).

This clone was observed at least ten times. CDR3 bases read: TGTGCCAGCAGTCGGGACAGGAACACTGAA. Protein sequence: CASSRDRNTE. The CDR3, in full, reads CASSRDRNTEAFF. The rearrangement links TRBV7-2 to TRBJ1-1; TRBD1 matches 7 bases. The CDR3 end falls 3 residues outside the read, so it is completed with the germline J gene. With 6 bases clipped from V and 1 base from J, the junction kept 2 bases outside the gene matches. Germline CDR1 SGHTA, CDR2 FQGNSA. The CDR3 is 13 residues long. The full variable domain, rest sourced from reference TRBV7-2 and TRBJ1-1, is GAGVSQSPSNKVTEKGKDVELRCDPISGHTALYWYRQSLGQGLEFLIYFQGNSAPDKSGLPSDRFSAERTGGSVSTLTIQRTQQEDSAVYLCASSRDRNTEAFFGQGTRLTVV.

This clone was observed a handful of times. The read is 3 residues too short to cover the CDR3 end, so that end is filled in from the germline J gene. The chain uses TRBV5-5 and TRBJ2-7; 9 nucleotides agree with TRBD2. This CDR3 is 14 amino acids long. From germline, CDR1 is SGHKS and CDR2 YYEKEE (reference sequence). J lost 2 bases, V lost 0 bases, and 0 bases had no gene match. The CDR3 region is CASSLVAGAYEQYF. Partial CDR3 DNA: TGTGCCAGCAGCTTGGTAGCGGGAGCCTACGAG. Filled out from reference TRBV5-5 and TRBJ2-7, the complete variable domain reads DAGVTQSPTHLIKTRGQQVTLRCSPISGHKSVSWYQQVLGQGPQFIFQYYEKEERGRGNFPDRFSARQFPNYSSELNVNALLLGDSALYLCASSLVAGAYEQYFGPGTRLTVT.

This clone was seen at least ten times. With the read ending 3 residues before the CDR3 end, the germline J gene is used to fill in that end. The chain employs TRBV9 and TRBJ2-1; 7 bases are a match to TRBD2. The CDR3 has 17 residues. J was trimmed by 2 bases and V by 3 bases; bases with no gene match: 11. Germline V gives CDR1 SGDLS, CDR2 YYNGEE. The CDR3 sequence: CASSARLAGGPYNEQFF. CDR3 bases read: TGTGCCAGCAGCGCCAGATTAGCGGGCGGTCCCTACAATGAG.

This clone was seen many times. Coverage ceases 3 residues before the CDR3 finishes, and the germline J gene fills in the end. This sequence joins TRBV20-1 and TRBJ2-4, with a tentative D call TRBD2 (6 bases). Trimming shortened V by 1 base and J by 0 bases, and 13 bases separated the two germline ends. The CDR3 length is 16 residues. Germline V gene data show CDR1 as DFQATT and CDR2 as SNEGSKA (reference sequence). This CDR3 reads CSARAGDSLAKNIQYF. The sequenced part of the CDR3 DNA is TGCAGTGCTAGAGCGGGGGATTCTCTAGCCAAAAACATT.

Note on this clone: The read stops 3 residues short of the end of the CDR3; the missing end is completed from the germline J gene. The chain combines TRBV7-9 with TRBJ2-1; 10 bases map to TRBD2. Germline loops: CDR1 SEHNR, CDR2 FQNEAQ (reference sequence). The CDR3 totals 15 residues. J lost 6 bases, V lost 4 bases, and 6 bases had no gene match. Here the CDR3 reads CASSSGTSAGNEQFF. Incomplete CDR3 DNA: TGTGCCAGCAGCTCGGGGACTAGCGCAGGCAATGAG.

This clone was seen only a few times. The DNA ends 3 residues before the CDR3 does, and the rest of the CDR3 is filled in from the germline J gene. The chain has TRBV19 and TRBJ1-3, with 7 bases fitting TRBD1. The CDR3 totals 14 residues. In germline, CDR1 is LNHDA, CDR2 SQIVND (reference sequence). V dropped 6 bases and J dropped 8; count of bases not matched to a gene: 10. Incomplete CDR3 DNA: TGTGCCAGTAGGCGACAGGGAACGGGGGACACC. It yields the protein CASRRQGTGDT. The whole CDR3 protein reads CASRRQGTGDTIYF.

On this clone: The CDR3 is cut off 3 residues early in the read; its end comes from the germline J gene. The chain has TRBV7-3 and TRBJ2-3; weak D call: TRBD2 (6 bases). The V and J ends lost 5 bases and 1 base respectively, with 13 bases between them. CDR1 and CDR2 (germline): SGHTA, FQGTGA. The CDR3 runs 15 residues. CDR3 bases read: TGTGCCAGCAGCCGGGACTCGAAAGGCACAGATACG. Its protein product is CASSRDSKGTDT. In full, the CDR3 is CASSRDSKGTDTQYF.

This clone was picked up many times. The read is 3 residues too short to cover the CDR3 end, so that end is filled in from the germline J gene. The V call is TRBV11-2, the J call TRBJ2-7, with 7 nucleotides matching TRBD1. The CDR3 sequence is 13 residues long. V lost 6 bases and J lost 3; bases outside the gene matches: 5. CDR1 SGHAT and CDR2 FQNNGV come from the germline V gene. The covered CDR3 bases are TGTGCCAGCAGTCGACAGGGCGGCTACGAG. Amino acid sequence: CASSRQGGYE. The whole CDR3 protein reads CASSRQGGYEQYF.

This clone has just a few counts. Here the CDR3 reads CASSRTSGSYEQYF. Partial CDR3 DNA: TGTGCCAGCAGCAGGACTAGCGGAAGTTACGAG. J is TRBJ2-7 and V is TRBV7-9; TRBD2 aligns across 10 bases. The missing CDR3 end, 3 residues past where the read stops, is filled in from the germline J gene. V dropped 5 bases and J dropped 4; count of bases not matched to a gene: 5. This CDR3 comprises 14 residues. Per germline, CDR1 SEHNR and CDR2 FQNEAQ (reference sequence).

In the case of this clone: The read stops 3 residues short of the end of the CDR3; the missing end is completed from the germline J gene. V gene TRBV20-1 combines with J gene TRBJ2-1; maybe TRBD2 (5 bases). This CDR3 contains 12 residues. Germline loops: CDR1 DFQATT, CDR2 SNEGSKA (reference sequence). Deletions cut 3 bases from V and 6 bases from J, with 9 bases between. CDR3 amino acids: CSASFSVNEQFF. Partial CDR3 DNA: TGCAGTGCTAGTTTTAGCGTCAATGAG.

This clone was seen a few times. Read coverage stops 3 residues before the CDR3 terminus; the germline J gene supplies the remainder. The chain has TRBV7-8 and TRBJ2-3; a weak D match, TRBD2 (6 bases). The CDR3 contains 15 residues. The germline V gene encodes CDR1 SGHVS and CDR2 FQNEAQ. Trimming took 3 bases from V and 0 from J, leaving 10 bases between them. Here the CDR3 reads CASSLGSGSTDTQYF. The sequenced CDR3 bases are TGTGCCAGCAGCTTGGGGAGCGGGAGCACAGATACG.

To note about this clone: The read halts 3 residues ahead of the CDR3 end, with the missing end drawn from the germline J gene. This rearrangement joins TRBV30 to TRBJ2-5, with 10 bases that match TRBD2. Germline V gives CDR1 GTSNPN, CDR2 SVGIG (reference sequence). The CDR3 length is 14 residues. The V gene end was trimmed by 8 bases and the J gene end by 4 bases; junction bases not matched to a gene: 10. CDR3 amino acids: CASSILAGAETQYF. Partial CDR3 DNA: TGTGCCAGTAGTATTCTAGCGGGAGCAGAGACC.

This clone occurred many times. The read comes to an end 3 residues before the CDR3 does, leaving the germline J gene to fill in the end. This sequence joins TRBV7-2 and TRBJ2-7; TRBD2 matches at 12 bases. Per the germline V gene, CDR1 is SGHTA and CDR2 is FQGNSA. V trimming: 4 bases; J trimming: 2 bases; junction bases outside the gene matches: 3. The CDR3 totals 15 residues. The DNA read from the CDR3 is TGTGCCAGCAGCTCCCGGACTAGCGGGACCTACGAG. Amino acid sequence: CASSSRTSGTYE. The full CDR3 protein reads CASSSRTSGTYEQYF.

There are a few counts of this clone. Coverage ceases 3 residues before the CDR3 finishes, and the germline J gene fills in the end. The chain couples TRBV7-3 to TRBJ1-1; D is ambiguous. The germline V gene encodes CDR1 SGHTA and CDR2 FQGTGA. Between the trimmed V and J ends, which lost 5 bases and 1 base, there was a span of 8 bases. The CDR3 extends over 13 amino acids. CDR3 sequence reads: CASSQGRNTEAFF. The sequenced CDR3 bases are TGTGCCAGCAGCCAAGGCCGGAACACTGAA. Using reference TRBV7-3 and TRBJ1-1 for the parts outside the CDR3, the full variable domain is GAGVSQTPSNKVTEKGKYVELRCDPISGHTALYWYRQSLGQGPEFLIYFQGTGAADDSGLPNDRFFAVRPEGSVSTLKIQRTERGDSAVYLCASSQGRNTEAFFGQGTRLTVV.

This clone appeared many times. The CDR3 sequence is CASSLGRVRDGYTF. The sequenced part of the CDR3 DNA is TGTGCCAGCAGCTTAGGCAGGGTTCGAGATGGC. The chain uses TRBV7-2 and TRBJ1-2; weak D call: TRBD1 (5 bases). The sequence runs out 3 residues before the end of the CDR3; the remainder is reconstructed from the germline J gene. The CDR3 is made up of 14 amino acids. V gave up 1 base and J gave up 6 bases, with 12 bases separating them. Germline V lookup: CDR1 SGHTA, CDR2 FQGNSA. The full variable domain, completed using reference TRBV7-2 and TRBJ1-2, is GAGVSQSPSNKVTEKGKDVELRCDPISGHTALYWYRQSLGQGLEFLIYFQGNSAPDKSGLPSDRFSAERTGGSVSTLTIQRTQQEDSAVYLCASSLGRVRDGYTFGSGTRLTVV.

This clone was counted many times. CDR3 bases read: TGTGCCAGCAGGGCCACAGATACG. This gives the protein CASRATDT. The whole CDR3 is CASRATDTQYF. The rearrangement links TRBV2 to TRBJ2-3; D not certain. The read ends 3 residues before the CDR3 terminus; that terminus is restored from the germline J gene. Trimming stripped 6 bases from V and 2 bases from J, with 3 bases between. Per germline, CDR1 SNHLY and CDR2 FYNNEI. This CDR3 has 11 amino acids. The whole variable domain, filled in from reference TRBV2 and TRBJ2-3, reads EPEVTQTPSHQVTQMGQEVILRCVPISNHLYFYWYRQILGQKVEFLVSFYNNEISEKSEIFDDQFSVERPDGSNFTLKIRSTKLEDSAMYFCASRATDTQYFGPGTRLTVL.